These 26 T cell receptor beta chains share one sample of origin, sequenced in a study of blood T cell repertoires in COVID-19. Sequenced by immunoSEQ multiplex PCR; TCRdb stores in-frame clones only, minus some. The sample has 60,000 to 70,000 clones; 80% to 90% are singletons. Sequences were obtained from peripheral blood. The receptors stem from a woman aged 60-75 years with acute or convalescent COVID-19.

The J gene is TRBJ1-4, the V gene TRBV11-2; a weak D match, TRBD1 (5 bases). The germline gives CDR1 SGHAT, CDR2 FQNNGV. The CDR3 runs to 14 residues. Trimming shortened V by 2 bases and J by 7 bases, and 11 bases separated the two germline ends. This chain's CDR3 is CASSLRAGLEKLFF. CDR3 nucleotides: TGTGCCAGCAGCTTACGTGCAGGGCTTGAAAAACTGTTTTTT.

Written as DNA, the CDR3 is TGTGCCAGCAGCCAGAGACAGGGAAGCTCCTACGAGCAGTACTTC. It yields the protein CASSQRQGSSYEQYF. This chain uses TRBV3-1 (or the pseudogene TRBV3-2) with TRBJ2-7; 7 bases are a match to TRBD1. V trimming: 3 bases; J trimming: 0 bases; junction bases outside the gene matches: 5. The germline V gene encodes CDR1 LGHDT and CDR2 YNNKEL (reference sequence). This CDR3 is 15 amino acids long.

The CDR3 DNA follows: TGTGCCAGCAGTGCGACGACAGGGGGTAGAGGTGAAGCTTTCTTT. It is translated as CASSATTGGRGEAFF. The V and J genes are TRBV28 and TRBJ1-1, with TRBD1 matching 9 bases. Trimming took 5 bases from V and 7 from J; bases not matched to a gene: 11. The CDR3 covers 15 residues. From germline, CDR1 is MDHEN and CDR2 SYDVKM.

This sequence joins TRBV5-6 and TRBJ1-2; a weak D match, TRBD1 (5 bases). CDR3 length: 14 residues. The V gene lost 0 bases and the J gene lost 1 base, with 7 bases spanning the gap. Per germline, CDR1 SGHDT and CDR2 YYEEEE. This CDR3 reads CASSLDRRNYGYTF. The CDR3 nucleotides are TGTGCCAGCAGCTTGGACAGGCGTAACTATGGCTACACCTTC.

The DNA for the CDR3 is TGTGCCATCAGAACGACAGGTGGCTACGAGCAGTACTTC. It translates to CAIRTTGGYEQYF. The V gene is TRBV10-3, the J gene TRBJ2-7; D might be TRBD1 (6 bases). The CDR3 length is 13 residues. V lost 6 bases to trimming and J lost 3 bases, with 12 bases between them. Looked up from germline, CDR1 is ENHRY and CDR2 is SYGVKD.

The chain joins TRBV5-6 to TRBJ1-2; no reliable D call. The germline gives CDR1 SGHDT, CDR2 YYEEEE. V lost 10 bases to trimming and J lost 4 bases, with 8 bases between them. The length of the CDR3 is 10 residues. CDR3 DNA sequence: TGTGCCGTGAGCCGCTATGGCTACACCTTC. Protein product: CAVSRYGYTF.

The rearrangement links TRBV18 to TRBJ1-2, with no clear D. The ends were cut back, 0 bases at V and 6 bases at J, with 11 bases in the middle. This CDR3 region has 14 residues. Germline CDR1 reads KGHSH; CDR2 reads LQKENI. The CDR3 spells CASSPPQVGHGYTF. Written as DNA, the CDR3 is TGTGCCAGCTCACCACCGCAGGTTGGCCATGGCTACACCTTC.

The chain has TRBV5-1 and TRBJ2-7; maybe TRBD2 (5 bases). This CDR3 is 14 amino acids long. CDR1 SGHRS and CDR2 YFSETQ come from the germline V gene. Trimming cost V 0 bases and J 3 bases, with 10 bases left between them. CDR3 DNA sequence: TGCGCCAGCAGCTTGGTCAGCGGAAGCTACGAGCAGTACTTC. It yields the protein CASSLVSGSYEQYF.

The chain links TRBV14 to TRBJ2-1, with 7 bases that match TRBD2. Germline-derived CDR1 and CDR2 are SGHDN and FVKESK. J gave up 4 bases and V 1 base, and 4 bases lay outside the gene matches. The CDR3 length is 15 residues. The CDR3 loop is CASSQVFGGYNEQFF. CDR3 nucleotides: TGTGCCAGCAGCCAAGTATTCGGGGGGTACAATGAGCAGTTCTTC.

CDR3 sequence: CASSLEASGRVDTQYF. CDR3 coding DNA: TGTGCCAGCAGCTTGGAAGCTAGCGGGAGAGTAGATACGCAGTATTTT. The chain joins TRBV7-2 to TRBJ2-3, with 10 bases identical to TRBD2. Germline V gene lookup returns CDR1 SGHTA and CDR2 FQGNSA. V gave up 3 bases and J gave up 5 bases; unmatched junction bases: 8. The CDR3 contains 16 residues.

CDR3 DNA sequence: TGTGCCAGCAGTTGGACTCGGGGCACCGGGGAGCTGTTTTTT. Residues: CASSWTRGTGELFF. V usage is TRBV27 and J usage is TRBJ2-2; D is perhaps TRBD2 (5 bases). The CDR3 is made up of 14 amino acids. CDR1 is MNHEY, CDR2 SMNVEV, per germline (reference sequence). Trimming took 4 bases from V and 4 from J, leaving 10 bases between them.

This chain links TRBV5-1 with TRBJ2-1, with 10 bases lining up with TRBD1. Germline V gene sequence: CDR1 SGHRS, CDR2 YFSETQ. J lost 3 bases, V lost 1 base, and 10 bases had no gene match. This CDR3 has 18 residues. This CDR3 reads CASSLSGTGAPVYNEQFF. DNA of the CDR3: TGCGCCAGCAGCTTGAGTGGGACAGGGGCCCCCGTCTACAATGAGCAGTTCTTC. The entire variable domain, with the rest obtained from reference TRBV5-1 and TRBJ2-1, is as follows: KAGVTQTPRYLIKTRGQQVTLSCSPISGHRSVSWYQQTPGQGLQFLFEYFSETQRNKGNFPGRFSGRQFSNSRSEMNVSTLELGDSALYLCASSLSGTGAPVYNEQFFGPGTRLTVL.

The V gene is TRBV5-1, the J gene TRBJ2-1; 10 bases map to TRBD2. Per germline, CDR1 SGHRS and CDR2 YFSETQ. This CDR3 is 19 amino acids long. V lost 0 bases to trimming and J lost 0 bases; unmatched junction nucleotides: 9. CDR3 nucleotide sequence: TGCGCCAGCAGCTTGGTTCCAGCGGGGGGGATTAGCTCCTACAATGAGCAGTTCTTC. This sequence encodes CASSLVPAGGISSYNEQFF.

V and J are TRBV5-6 and TRBJ1-5; no reliable D call. Germline lookup yields CDR1 SGHDT and CDR2 YYEEEE. The CDR3 contains 14 residues. V was cut by 5 bases and J by 1 base, with 10 bases left in between. The CDR3 region has the DNA TGTGCCAGCAGTAGCTTTAAGAGCAATCAGCCCCAGCATTTT. Amino acids: CASSSFKSNQPQHF.

This chain links TRBV28 with TRBJ1-2; tentative D call: TRBD1 (5 bases). This CDR3 is built from 12 residues. Germline CDR1 MDHEN, CDR2 SYDVKM. The V end lost 7 bases, the J end lost 8 bases, and 14 bases lay between the germline ends. CDR3 sequence (DNA): TGTGCCAGCACAGGGTCCTCTTCAGGCTACACCTTC. Amino acid sequence: CASTGSSSGYTF.

V gene TRBV5-1 combines with J gene TRBJ2-5; 10 bases are a match to TRBD2. CDR3 length: 15 residues. CDR1 SGHRS and CDR2 YFSETQ come from the germline V gene. Trimming removed 4 bases from V and 6 bases from J; junction bases left unmatched: 9. In DNA form, the CDR3 reads TGCGCCAGCAGCCCCCCCACTAGCGGGACAAAGACCCAGTACTTC. Translated: CASSPPTSGTKTQYF.

The rearrangement uses TRBV28 and TRBJ1-1; maybe TRBD1 (5 bases). Looked up from germline, CDR1 is MDHEN and CDR2 is SYDVKM. V was cut by 2 bases and J by 1 base, with 20 bases left in between. The CDR3 runs to 18 residues. The chain's CDR3 is CASSLTGSGAVRNTEAFF. DNA for the CDR3: TGTGCCAGCAGTTTAACGGGAAGCGGGGCAGTTCGGAACACTGAAGCTTTCTTT.

This clone appeared once. The chain employs TRBV6-5 and TRBJ1-4, with 11 nucleotides matching TRBD1. The V segment lost 6 bases and the J segment 10 bases; nucleotides outside the gene matches: 7. This CDR3 is built from 14 residues. The germline V gene encodes CDR1 MNHEY and CDR2 SVGAGI. The CDR3 DNA reads as TGTGCCAGCAGCCGGGACAGGGGGGAACTAAAACTGTTTTTT. Translated, it gives CASSRDRGELKLFF.

The V and J genes are TRBV7-8 and TRBJ2-7; 8 bases match TRBD1. This CDR3 is built from 15 residues. V lost 0 bases to trimming and J lost 2 bases; unmatched junction nucleotides: 3. Per the germline V gene, CDR1 is SGHVS and CDR2 is FQNEAQ. As DNA, the CDR3 is TGTGCCAGCAGCTTAGCCCGGGACAGGACCTACGAGCAGTACTTC. Protein product: CASSLARDRTYEQYF. Full variable domain (missing parts from reference TRBV7-8 and TRBJ2-7): GAGVSQSPRYKVAKRGQDVALRCDPISGHVSLFWYQQALGQGPEFLTYFQNEAQLDKSGLPSDRFFAERPEGSVSTLKIQRTQQEDSAVYLCASSLARDRTYEQYFGPGTRLTVT.

This clone was observed a few times. CDR3: CASQGAYNEQFF. CDR3 coding DNA: TGTGCCAGTCAGGGGGCCTACAATGAGCAGTTCTTC. V and J are TRBV12-3 or TRBV12-4 and TRBJ2-1; TRBD1 aligns across 7 bases. The CDR3 is 12 residues long. V lost 9 bases to trimming and J lost 2 bases; unmatched junction nucleotides: 1.

The chain links TRBV5-5 to TRBJ1-4; 10 nucleotides align to TRBD1. Germline CDR1 SGHKS, CDR2 YYEKEE (reference sequence). J was trimmed by 8 bases and V by 0 bases; bases with no gene match: 4. The CDR3 has 15 residues. DNA of the CDR3: TGTGCCAGCAGCTTGGAGGACAGGGGGGACGAAAAACTGTTTTTT. The encoded protein is CASSLEDRGDEKLFF.

The rearrangement joins TRBV2 to TRBJ2-1; TRBD1 matches at 7 bases. This CDR3 has 12 residues. Germline V gene sequence: CDR1 SNHLY, CDR2 FYNNEI. The V segment lost 6 bases and the J segment 7 bases; nucleotides outside the gene matches: 3. Here the CDR3 DNA reads TGTGCCAGCAGGGTACAGGGGAATGAGCAGTTCTTC. It yields the protein CASRVQGNEQFF.

The V and J genes are TRBV6-4 and TRBJ2-1; 12 positions agree with TRBD2. Trimming cost V 1 base and J 1 base; bases outside gene matches: 2. The CDR3 length is 17 residues. CDR1 and CDR2 from the germline V gene are MRHNA and SNTAGT. CDR3 sequence (DNA): TGTGCCAGCAGTGACTGGACTAGCGGGAAGTCCTACAATGAGCAGTTCTTC. It encodes CASSDWTSGKSYNEQFF.

This sequence joins TRBV5-8 and TRBJ1-5; D uncertain. The CDR3 covers 16 residues. The V end was cut by 0 bases, the J end by 9 bases, with 19 bases between. Germline assignment: CDR1 SGHTS and CDR2 YDEGEE. As DNA, the CDR3 is TGTGCCAGCAGCTTGGATGCTTTCGAATCTCGGGGGCCCCAGCATTTT. Translating gives CASSLDAFESRGPQHF. Using reference TRBV5-8 and TRBJ1-5 for the parts outside the CDR3, the full variable domain is EAGVTQSPTHLIKTRGQQATLRCSPISGHTSVYWYQQALGLGLQFLLWYDEGEERNRGNFPPRFSGRQFPNYSSELNVNALELEDSALYLCASSLDAFESRGPQHFGDGTRLSIL.

This chain connects TRBV3-1 (or the pseudogene TRBV3-2) to TRBJ2-6; tentative D call: TRBD2 (6 bases). CDR1 and CDR2 (germline): LGHDT, YNNKEL (reference sequence). This CDR3 comprises 15 residues. With 4 bases removed from V and 2 bases from J, the gap between germline ends came to 9 bases. The CDR3 here is CASSRGTAGANVLTF. CDR3 nucleotides: TGTGCCAGCAGCCGTGGGACTGCTGGGGCCAACGTCCTGACTTTC.

The rearrangement uses TRBV28 and TRBJ1-4, with D hard to call. Germline V gives CDR1 MDHEN, CDR2 SYDVKM. CDR3 length equals 14 residues. V was shortened by 4 bases and J by 8 bases, with 14 bases between the two germline ends. CDR3 residues: CASSSIGEHEKLFF. The CDR3 DNA is TGTGCCAGCAGTTCTATCGGGGAACACGAAAAACTGTTTTTT.